The 10 T cell receptor beta chains listed next were all sequenced from one sample in a study of OX40 agonist ivuxolimab in advanced cancers. The data were produced by immunoSEQ multiplex PCR, yet TCRdb's version contains in-frame clones alone and is incomplete. The sample holds tens of thousands of clones, over 80% seen once. Sequenced material: CD4+ or CD8+ T cells sorted from blood, taken in a trial of the OX40 agonist ivuxolimab. Receptors were obtained from an adult with an advanced solid tumor such as melanoma, head and neck, liver or kidney cancer.

At least ten counts were recorded for this clone. V is TRBV7-2 and J is TRBJ2-7, with D perhaps matching TRBD2 (5 bases). CDR3 size: 14 residues. Germline V gene sequence: CDR1 SGHTA, CDR2 FQGNSA. V was shortened by 3 bases and J by 4 bases, with 13 bases between the two germline ends. The CDR3 DNA sequence: TGTGCCAGCAGCTTGAGAGGGAGTGATTACGAGCAGTACTTC. It translates to CASSLRGSDYEQYF.

The chain employs TRBV30 and TRBJ2-2; 10 bases fit TRBD2. CDR1 GTSNPN and CDR2 SVGIG come from the germline V gene (reference sequence). The trim removed 4 bases at V and 0 bases at J, leaving 5 bases unmatched. There are 16 residues in the CDR3. The CDR3 is CAWKVAGGSNTGELFF. The DNA of the CDR3 is TGTGCCTGGAAGGTAGCGGGGGGCTCGAACACCGGGGAGCTGTTTTTT.

With regard to this clone: Other DNA sequences within the sample encode an identical CDR3. The V call is TRBV18, the J call TRBJ1-1, with D hard to call. This CDR3 comprises 14 residues. V shed 2 bases and J shed 4 bases, with 11 bases lying between them. Germline-derived CDR1 and CDR2 are KGHSH and LQKENI. CDR3 region: CASSPGNSGTEAFF. CDR3 DNA sequence: TGTGCCAGCTCACCAGGTAACAGTGGCACTGAAGCTTTCTTT.

The chain combines TRBV14 with TRBJ2-5; D ambiguous. The CDR3 covers 15 residues. V dropped 0 bases and J dropped 2 bases, with 10 bases sitting between them. Germline V gene sequence: CDR1 SGHDN, CDR2 FVKESK. CDR3 region: CASSQDLALQETQYF. The CDR3 region has the DNA TGTGCCAGCAGCCAAGATCTGGCGTTGCAAGAGACCCAGTACTTC.

The chain links TRBV7-2 to TRBJ2-2, with 8 bases lining up with TRBD1. With 6 bases clipped from V and 4 bases from J, the junction kept 7 bases outside the gene matches. The CDR3 runs to 15 residues. CDR1 is SGHTA and CDR2 is FQGNSA in the germline V gene. CDR3 DNA: TGTGCCAGCAGGTCAGGGGGCGCAAGCACCGGGGAGCTGTTTTTT. The encoded protein is CASRSGGASTGELFF.

The chain has TRBV2 and TRBJ1-5, with TRBD1 matching 9 bases. Germline assignment: CDR1 SNHLY and CDR2 FYNNEI. The CDR3 is 13 amino acids. V lost 7 bases to trimming and J lost 5 bases; unmatched junction nucleotides: 3. Here the CDR3 DNA reads TGTGCCAGCACCAGGACAGGGGATCAGCCCCAGCATTTT. Translation gives CASTRTGDQPQHF.

The J gene is TRBJ2-7, the V gene TRBV7-8; TRBD1 aligns across 7 bases. The germline V gene has CDR1 SGHVS and CDR2 FQNEAQ. There are 14 residues in the CDR3. Trimming took 5 bases from V and 1 from J; bases not matched to a gene: 5. DNA for the CDR3: TGTGCCAGCAGCCCCACGGGACAGTCCTACGAGCAGTACTTC. Protein sequence: CASSPTGQSYEQYF.

The rearrangement joins TRBV7-9 to TRBJ2-7; D call uncertain. This CDR3 comprises 12 residues. Trimming took 5 bases from V and 0 from J, leaving 5 bases between them. CDR1 is SEHNR and CDR2 is FQNEAQ in the germline V gene (reference sequence). The CDR3 sequence is CASSRTSYEQYV. CDR3 nucleotide sequence: TGTGCCAGCAGCCGGACCTCCTACGAGCAGTACGTC.

The chain recombines TRBV5-1 with TRBJ2-2, with 9 bases identical to TRBD1. The CDR3 is 15 amino acids. V shed 7 bases and J 0 bases; nucleotides not matched to a gene: 4. Germline loops: CDR1 SGHRS, CDR2 YFSETQ. As DNA, the CDR3 is TGCGCCAGCGGATGGGACAGGGCGAACACCGGGGAGCTGTTTTTT. Translating gives CASGWDRANTGELFF.

This chain joins TRBV19 and TRBJ1-6, with D possibly TRBD1 on 5 matching bases. V lost 7 bases, J lost 5 bases, and 12 bases lay in between. The CDR3 has 14 residues. CDR1 and CDR2 (germline): LNHDA, SQIVND (reference sequence). In DNA, the CDR3 is TGTGCCAGTACGAGGGGCAAGAATAATTCACCCCTCCACTTT. It translates to CASTRGKNNSPLHF. Supplemented by reference TRBV19 and TRBJ1-6, the full variable domain reads DGGITQSPKYLFRKEGQNVTLSCEQNLNHDAMYWYRQDPGQGLRLIYYSQIVNDFQKGDIAEGYSVSREKKESFPLTVTSAQKNPTAFYLCASTRGKNNSPLHFGNGTRLTVT.